These T cell receptor beta chains were read from a single sample in a study of cytomegalovirus exposure and HLA in healthy donors. The method was immunoSEQ multiplex PCR; TCRdb's version includes in-frame clones alone and lacks a portion of them. The repertoire holds some 150,000 clones, approximately 76% seen once, with about 1.3% in the top ten. Material for sequencing was PBMCs. Receptors were obtained from a man in his fifties or sixties in good health and CMV-seronegative. Both conserved end residues are part of each CDR3. D genes are given only for firm matches. Not every row has a clone size; where given, it reads once, few, many or a size class.

TRBV4-1	TRBJ1-3	-	-	CASSPGSGNTIYF	TGCGCCAGCAGCCCAGGGTCTGGAAACACCATATATTTT
TRBV4-3	TRBJ2-3	-	-	CASSQGGPSTDTQYF	TGCGCCAGCAGCCAAGGCGGTCCGAGCACAGATACGCAGTATTTT
TRBV5-6	TRBJ1-2	-	TRBD1	CASSFIVRDRGNGYTF	TGTGCCAGCAGCTTTATCGTACGGGACAGGGGAAATGGCTACACCTTC
TRBV9	TRBJ1-3	-	-	CASRSDGTGNTIYF	TGTGCCAGCAGGTCAGACGGGACAGGAAACACCATATATTTT
TRBV5-4	TRBJ2-7	-	-	CASSPRSGHEQYF	TGTGCCAGCAGCCCGCGGAGCGGCCACGAGCAGTACTTC
TRBV28	TRBJ2-2	few	-	CASGQGLLTGELFF	TGTGCCAGCGGGCAGGGACTTCTCACCGGGGAGCTGTTTTTT
TRBV30	TRBJ1-1	-	TRBD1	CASGQDKAFF	TGTGCCAGTGGACAGGACAAAGCTTTCTTT
TRBV9	TRBJ1-4	-	-	CASSPRGNTNEKLFF	TGTGCCAGCAGCCCGCGGGGGAATACTAATGAAAAACTGTTTTTT
TRBV2	TRBJ2-7	-	-	CASTVTRTEQYF	TGTGCCAGCACGGTGACTAGGACCGAGCAGTACTTC
TRBV6-5	TRBJ1-6	-	TRBD1	CASSRDRYNSPLHF	TGTGCCAGCAGCCGGGACAGATATAATTCACCCCTCCACTTT
TRBV2	TRBJ2-6	-	-	CASSEAGGSGANVLTF	TGTGCCAGCAGTGAAGCAGGGGGCTCTGGGGCCAACGTCCTGACTTTC
TRBV14	TRBJ2-2	-	-	CASSLLAGGELFF	TGTGCCAGCAGCCTTCTGGCAGGCGGGGAGCTGTTTTTT
TRBV18	TRBJ2-7	-	TRBD1	CASSRDSHSYEQYF	TGTGCCAGCTCACGGGACAGTCACTCCTACGAGCAGTACTTC
TRBV11-3	TRBJ2-5	-	TRBD2	CASSPRLAGGPGQETQYF	TGTGCCAGCAGCCCTCGACTAGCGGGGGGGCCTGGCCAAGAGACCCAGTACTTC
TRBV7-2	TRBJ1-1	-	-	CASSLVAGTLEAFF	TGTGCCAGCAGCTTAGTAGCTGGGACTCTTGAAGCTTTCTTT
TRBV7-8	TRBJ2-5	-	-	CASSFTGRETQYF	TGTGCCAGCAGCTTTACAGGGAGAGAGACCCAGTACTTC
TRBV27	TRBJ2-1	-	-	CASSLGLEQFF	TGTGCCAGCAGTTTAGGGCTAGAGCAGTTCTTC
TRBV28	TRBJ1-1	-	TRBD1	CASRWTGRENTEAFF	TGTGCCAGCAGGTGGACAGGGAGGGAGAACACTGAAGCTTTCTTT
TRBV9	TRBJ2-5	-	TRBD2	CASSVATSGGQETQYF	TGTGCCAGCAGCGTAGCGACTAGCGGGGGACAAGAGACCCAGTACTTC
TRBV19	TRBJ1-2	-	-	CASSPGLAAEANYGYTF	TGTGCCAGTAGCCCGGGACTGGCCGCCGAAGCTAACTATGGCTACACCTTC
TRBV5-1	TRBJ2-1	-	TRBD2	CASSLAEGGRAENEQFF	TGCGCCAGCAGCTTGGCCGAAGGCGGGAGGGCAGAAAATGAGCAGTTCTTC
TRBV28	TRBJ2-3	few	-	CASSPLGLRTDTQYF	TGTGCCAGCAGCCCCCTTGGGCTACGCACAGATACGCAGTATTTT
TRBV18	TRBJ2-5	-	-	CASSPINLADRETQYF	TGTGCCAGCTCACCCATAAACCTAGCCGACCGAGAGACCCAGTACTTC